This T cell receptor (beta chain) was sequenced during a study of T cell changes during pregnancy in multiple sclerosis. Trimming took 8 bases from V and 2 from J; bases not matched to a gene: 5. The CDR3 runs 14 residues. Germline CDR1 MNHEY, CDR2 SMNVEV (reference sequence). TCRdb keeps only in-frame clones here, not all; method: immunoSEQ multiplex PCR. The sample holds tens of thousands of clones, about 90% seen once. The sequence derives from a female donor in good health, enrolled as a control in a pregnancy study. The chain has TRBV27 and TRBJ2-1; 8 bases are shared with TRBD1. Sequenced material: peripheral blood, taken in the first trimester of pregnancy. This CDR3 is CASRGQGAYNEQFF. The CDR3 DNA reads TGTGCCAGCCGCGGACAGGGAGCCTACAATGAGCAGTTCTTC.